The source of this T cell receptor (beta chain) is a study of T cells after yellow fever vaccination. The authors made TCR cDNA by 5'RACE template switching, adding a universal primer site and UMIs. MiXCR was run by TCRdb on the 5' RACE reads, yielding one entry per CDR3 protein. The sample lists some 320,000 distinct CDR3 sequences; over 4% were seen once. Germline V lookup: CDR1 MNHEY, CDR2 SMNVEV (reference sequence). The CDR3 totals 15 residues. With 10 bases removed from V and 9 bases from J, the gap between germline ends came to 25 bases. This clonotype has just a few counts. Its cognate antigen is unknown. Study outcomes and limitations: Abundant clonotypes from the bulk population could have been carried over as contaminants into FACS-sorted repertoires. Boosting was followed by the reappearance of most primary-vaccination clones (96% CD4, around 86% CD8). The appearance of a small share of clonotypes in both CD4 and CD8 compartments was observed.

This sequence joins TRBV27 and TRBJ2-1; D may be TRBD1 (5 bases). This clonotype was obtained from a young man who received the YFV17D yellow fever vaccine. The source material was PBMCs, sampled 5 days after the yellow fever booster vaccination. The CDR3 loop reads CATTWGANHLSEQFF. CDR3 bases: TGTGCCACCACTTGGGGCGCCAATCATTTGAGTGAGCAGTTCTTC.